This T cell receptor (beta chain) was sequenced during a study of response to subunit inactivated influenza vaccine. Study findings and constraints: Authors suggested each seasonal flu vaccination may recruit only limited numbers of new T cells.

The CDR3 has 14 residues. The V gene end was trimmed by 2 bases and the J gene end by 1 base; junction bases not matched to a gene: 1. Germline CDR1 reads LGHDT; CDR2 reads YNNKEL (reference sequence). On this clonotype itself: Its antigen is still unknown.

TCRdb called the RT-PCR reads again in MiXCR, with one record for every CDR3 protein. The sample lists about 530,000 distinct CDR3 sequences, about 12% occurring once. The chain links TRBV3-1 to TRBJ1-1; 7 positions match TRBD1. This sample comprised PBMCs from blood, obtained on the day of vaccination. The source of this sequence is a middle-aged man who received an inactivated influenza vaccine. CDR3 sequence (DNA): TGTGCCAGCAGCCAATCAGGGGGGAACACTGAAGCTTTCTTT. Translating gives CASSQSGGNTEAFF.